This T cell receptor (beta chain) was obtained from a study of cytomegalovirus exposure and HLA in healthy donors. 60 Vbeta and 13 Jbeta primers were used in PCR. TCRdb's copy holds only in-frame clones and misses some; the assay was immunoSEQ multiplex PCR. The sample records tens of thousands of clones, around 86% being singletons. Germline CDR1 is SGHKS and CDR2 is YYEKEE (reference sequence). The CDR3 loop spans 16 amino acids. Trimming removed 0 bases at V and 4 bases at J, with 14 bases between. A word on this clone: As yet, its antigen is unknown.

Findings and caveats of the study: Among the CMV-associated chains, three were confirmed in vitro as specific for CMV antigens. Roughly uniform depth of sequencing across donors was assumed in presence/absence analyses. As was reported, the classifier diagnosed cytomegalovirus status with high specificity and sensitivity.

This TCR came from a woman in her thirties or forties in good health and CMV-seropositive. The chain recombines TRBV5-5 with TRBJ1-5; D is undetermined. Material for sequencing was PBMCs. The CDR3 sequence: CASSLASGPPNQPQHF. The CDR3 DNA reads TGTGCCAGCAGCTTGGCCTCGGGTCCTCCTAATCAGCCCCAGCATTTT.